Here is one TCR beta chain with its context. Its specificity is not known. A second roughly 6 to 12 cycle PCR used barcoded and J-beta primers. Each cDNA molecule, via a template-switch adaptor with 12 random nucleotides, was tagged. One entry per CDR3 protein results from TCRdb running MiXCR on the 5' RACE reads. The sample has about 640,000 distinct CDR3 sequences, approximately 59% seen once. The data belong to a study of blood T cells in healthy people across ages. CDR1 and CDR2 from the germline V gene are SGHTS and YDEGEE. Deletions cut 4 bases from V and 6 bases from J, with 14 bases between. The CDR3 is made up of 14 amino acids. Points from the study as a whole: Getting older went along with TCR beta diversity per million T cells dropping roughly linearly. The study found TCR beta diversity correlated strongly with naive T cell percentage.

The rearrangement uses TRBV5-8 and TRBJ1-5; D gene unclear. Specimen: blood. The sequence came from a man aged 55 to 69 in good health. CDR3 nucleotide sequence: TGTGCCAGCAGCGCCGAGAGGGCGGGTCAGCCCCAGCATTTT. Translation: CASSAERAGQPQHF.